This T cell receptor (beta chain) was retrieved from a study of blood T cell repertoires in COVID-19. Whole-study context: Samples representing acute and convalescent COVID-19 were sourced from the United States, Italy and Spain. The cDNA or gDNA used as material had been derived from T cells, B-cell-depleted T cells, or PBMCs.

This CDR3 is built from 14 residues. V lost 6 bases and J lost 4; bases outside the gene matches: 6. Germline V gene data show CDR1 as SNHLY and CDR2 as FYNNEI. In the study's own analysis: Estimates of nucleated cell counts were drawn from the amplification of reference gene primers. Only in-frame clones appear in the TCRdb table, and some are missing; sequencing was by immunoSEQ multiplex PCR. The V and J calls and clone size come from that table; D and trimming were worked out from the DNA. The sample gives about 150,000 clones, roughly 90% of which show up once; around 2.9% is in the top ten. Sequencing used peripheral blood. The V call is TRBV2, the J call TRBJ2-1, with 7 bases that match TRBD2. The sequence was obtained from a man aged 55-75 years with acute or convalescent COVID-19. CDR3 in amino acids: CASRRTGGYNEQFF. The CDR3 nucleotides are TGTGCCAGCAGGAGGACGGGAGGATACAATGAGCAGTTCTTC.